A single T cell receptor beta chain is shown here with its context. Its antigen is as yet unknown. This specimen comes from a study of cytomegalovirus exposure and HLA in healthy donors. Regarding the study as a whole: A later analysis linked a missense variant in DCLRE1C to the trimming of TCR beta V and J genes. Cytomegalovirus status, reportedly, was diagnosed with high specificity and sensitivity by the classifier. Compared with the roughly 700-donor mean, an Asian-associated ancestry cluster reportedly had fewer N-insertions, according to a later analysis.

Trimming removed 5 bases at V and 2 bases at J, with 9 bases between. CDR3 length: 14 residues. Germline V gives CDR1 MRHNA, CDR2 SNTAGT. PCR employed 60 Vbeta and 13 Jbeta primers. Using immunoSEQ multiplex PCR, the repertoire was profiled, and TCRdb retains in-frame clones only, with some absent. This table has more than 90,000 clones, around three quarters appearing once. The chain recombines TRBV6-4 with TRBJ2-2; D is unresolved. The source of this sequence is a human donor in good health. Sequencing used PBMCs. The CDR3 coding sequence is TGTGCCAGCAGTTGGCAGGATAACACCGGGGAGCTGTTTTTT. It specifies CASSWQDNTGELFF.